Below, 7 T cell receptor beta chains from the same sample are listed, as sequenced in a study of lymphopenia after photon versus proton radiotherapy (dated by TCRdb to about 2019). Libraries came from the immunoSEQ multiplex PCR assay. This immuneACCESS table, as held by TCRdb, lists in-frame sequences with V and J called but not all clones. Of the missing ones, under half trace to an unresolved V gene in checked studies; the others have no known cause. Counted in this sample were over 20,000 clones; 75% to 90% of them appeared once. Approximately 3.7% of the sample belongs to the ten largest clones. Sequencing used peripheral blood, obtained from a patient treated with photon-based radiotherapy. All receptors derive from a woman between 45 and 60 years old with pancreatic cancer.

This chain links TRBV5-6 with TRBJ2-2; 8 bases agree with TRBD1. The junction had 6 bases not matched to a gene; V was cut back by 3 bases and J by 2 bases. The CDR3 runs to 16 residues. Germline CDR1 is SGHDT and CDR2 is YYEEEE. CDR3 amino acids: CASSWGDRRNTGELFF. DNA of the CDR3: TGTGCCAGCAGCTGGGGGGACAGGAGAAACACCGGGGAGCTGTTTTTT.

The count of this clone is one. The chain couples TRBV11-2 to TRBJ2-5; weak D call: TRBD1 (6 bases). Germline V gene sequence: CDR1 SGHAT, CDR2 FQNNGV. This CDR3 spans 14 amino acids. The ends were cut back, 5 bases at V and 1 base at J, with 11 bases in the middle. The CDR3 reads CASSPLRGQETQYF. The CDR3 DNA reads TGTGCCAGCAGCCCCCTCAGGGGCCAAGAGACCCAGTACTTC.

This sequence joins TRBV7-6 and TRBJ2-7, with TRBD2 matching over 8 bases. Germline V lookup: CDR1 SGHVS, CDR2 FNYEAQ. The CDR3 runs to 14 residues. V shed 8 bases and J 2 bases; nucleotides not matched to a gene: 8. DNA of the CDR3: TGTGCCAGCGCGAACCGGGAGGGGGCCTACGAGCAGTACTTC. Translation: CASANREGAYEQYF.

This rearrangement joins TRBV19 to TRBJ2-7, with TRBD2 matching over 9 bases. Germline loops: CDR1 LNHDA, CDR2 SQIVND (reference sequence). The CDR3 extends over 15 amino acids. V lost 4 bases, J lost 2 bases, and 6 bases stayed unmatched. In DNA form, the CDR3 reads TGTGCCAGTAGTACTTTAGCGGGAGAAACCTACGAGCAGTACTTC. This sequence encodes CASSTLAGETYEQYF.

The genes are TRBV28 and TRBJ2-7, with 8 positions matching TRBD1. The V segment lost 7 bases and the J segment 6 bases; nucleotides outside the gene matches: 8. Germline assignment: CDR1 MDHEN and CDR2 SYDVKM. The CDR3 has 13 amino acids. The chain's CDR3 is CASIRAGGGEQYF. In DNA form, the CDR3 reads TGTGCCAGCATCCGGGCAGGGGGCGGCGAGCAGTACTTC.

The genes are TRBV27 and TRBJ2-1; D is uncertain. The V and J ends lost 0 bases and 5 bases respectively, with 8 bases between them. The CDR3 totals 14 residues. Per the germline V gene, CDR1 is MNHEY and CDR2 is SMNVEV (reference sequence). In DNA form, the CDR3 reads TGTGCCAGCAGTTTATCGAGCTTTAACAATGAGCAGTTCTTC. It translates to CASSLSSFNNEQFF.

The chain recombines TRBV2 with TRBJ1-1, with D unresolved. The V end lost 8 bases, the J end lost 1 base, and 8 bases lay between the germline ends. The CDR3 loop spans 12 amino acids. Germline V gene lookup returns CDR1 SNHLY and CDR2 FYNNEI. CDR3 sequence reads: CASGIENTEAFF. The CDR3 coding sequence is TGTGCCAGCGGGATAGAGAACACTGAAGCTTTCTTT.